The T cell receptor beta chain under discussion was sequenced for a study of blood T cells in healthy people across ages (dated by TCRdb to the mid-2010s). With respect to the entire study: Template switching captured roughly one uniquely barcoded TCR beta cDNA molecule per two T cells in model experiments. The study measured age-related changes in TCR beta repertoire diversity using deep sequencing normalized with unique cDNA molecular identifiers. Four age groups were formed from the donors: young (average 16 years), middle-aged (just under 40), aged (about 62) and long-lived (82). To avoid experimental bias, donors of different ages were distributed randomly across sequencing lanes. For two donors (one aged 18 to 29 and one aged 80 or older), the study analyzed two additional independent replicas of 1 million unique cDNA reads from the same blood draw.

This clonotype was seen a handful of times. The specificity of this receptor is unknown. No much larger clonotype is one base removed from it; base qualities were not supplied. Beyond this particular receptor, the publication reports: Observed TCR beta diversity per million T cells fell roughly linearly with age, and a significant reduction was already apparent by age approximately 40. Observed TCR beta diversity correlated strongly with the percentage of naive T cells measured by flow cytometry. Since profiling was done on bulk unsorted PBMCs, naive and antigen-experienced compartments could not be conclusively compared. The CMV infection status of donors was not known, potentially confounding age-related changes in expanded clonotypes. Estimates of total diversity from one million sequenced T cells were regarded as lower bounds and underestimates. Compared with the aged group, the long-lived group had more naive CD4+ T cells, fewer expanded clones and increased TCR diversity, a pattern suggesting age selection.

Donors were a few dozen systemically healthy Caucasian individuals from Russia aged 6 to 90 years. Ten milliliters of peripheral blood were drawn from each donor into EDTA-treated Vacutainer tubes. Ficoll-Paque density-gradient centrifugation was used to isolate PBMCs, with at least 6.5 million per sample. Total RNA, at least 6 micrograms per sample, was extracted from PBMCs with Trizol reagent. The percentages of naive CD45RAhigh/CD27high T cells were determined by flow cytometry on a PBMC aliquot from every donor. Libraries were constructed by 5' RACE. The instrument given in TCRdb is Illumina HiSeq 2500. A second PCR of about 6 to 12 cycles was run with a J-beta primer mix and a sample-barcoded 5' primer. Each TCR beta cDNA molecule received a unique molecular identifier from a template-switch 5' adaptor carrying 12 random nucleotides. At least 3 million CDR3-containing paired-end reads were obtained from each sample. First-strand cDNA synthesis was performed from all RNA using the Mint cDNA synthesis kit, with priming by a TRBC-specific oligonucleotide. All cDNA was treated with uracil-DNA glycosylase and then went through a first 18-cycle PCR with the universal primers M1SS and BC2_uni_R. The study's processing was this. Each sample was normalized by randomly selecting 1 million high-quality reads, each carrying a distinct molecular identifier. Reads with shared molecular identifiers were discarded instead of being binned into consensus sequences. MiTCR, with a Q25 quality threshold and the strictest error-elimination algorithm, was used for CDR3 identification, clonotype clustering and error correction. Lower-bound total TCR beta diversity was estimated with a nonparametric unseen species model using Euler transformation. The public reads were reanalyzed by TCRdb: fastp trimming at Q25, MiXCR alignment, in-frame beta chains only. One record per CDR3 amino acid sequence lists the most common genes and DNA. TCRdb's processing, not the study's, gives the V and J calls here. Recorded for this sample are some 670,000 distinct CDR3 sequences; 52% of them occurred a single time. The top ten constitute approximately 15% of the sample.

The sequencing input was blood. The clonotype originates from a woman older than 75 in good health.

The CDR3 has the sequence CASASDRTPWPQHF. At the DNA level, the sequence is TGTGCCAGCGCTTCGGACAGGACCCCCTGGCCCCAGCATTTT. In this chain, TRBV2 is recombined with TRBJ1-5; 7 bases in the junction line up with TRBD1. Its CDR3 holds 14 amino acids, cysteine through phenylalanine. Only CDR3 DNA remains: 42 bases, in frame from the first base. CDR1 and CDR2, per the germline V gene, are SNHLY and FYNNEI. From V the trimming removes 8 bases and from J it removes 9 bases, while the gene matches leave 13 bases of the junction unaccounted for.